One sample yielded the 24 T cell receptor beta chains listed below, sequenced in a study of blood T cell repertoires in COVID-19. The table came from immunoSEQ multiplex PCR; TCRdb's copy has only in-frame clones and leaves some out. The data show about 140,000 clones, around 90% seen once. Source material: peripheral blood. These receptors were taken from a human donor with COVID-19, enrolled during active disease. The donor label of this sample is uncertain.

The chain employs TRBV11-2 and TRBJ2-1, with TRBD2 matching over 13 bases. Germline CDR1 is SGHAT and CDR2 is FQNNGV. CDR3 length: 16 residues. The J segment lost 10 bases and the V segment lost 5 bases, leaving 11 bases of the junction unmatched. CDR3 residues: CASSPWTSGSSSEQFF. DNA of the CDR3: TGTGCCAGCAGCCCCTGGACTAGCGGGAGCTCCAGCGAGCAGTTCTTC.

The chain combines TRBV10-3 with TRBJ2-3, with D maybe TRBD2 (5 bases). Germline V gene lookup returns CDR1 ENHRY and CDR2 SYGVKD. Deletions cut 6 bases from V and 3 bases from J, with 19 bases between. The CDR3 sequence is 16 residues long. The CDR3 coding sequence is TGTGCCATCAGCGACTTGCACGGGCCGGGGACAGATACGCAGTATTTT. Protein product: CAISDLHGPGTDTQYF.

The CDR3 loop reads CASSPRLAGGLQYF. DNA of the CDR3: TGTGCCAGCAGCCCCCGACTAGCGGGGGGACTCCAGTACTTC. The V and J genes are TRBV3-1 (or the pseudogene TRBV3-2) and TRBJ2-7, with TRBD2 matching over 13 bases. Per the germline V gene, CDR1 is LGHDT and CDR2 is YNNKEL (reference sequence). Trimming cost V 4 bases and J 10 bases; bases outside gene matches: 7. The CDR3 has 14 amino acids.

The chain uses TRBV29-1 and TRBJ2-5; D is unresolved. CDR1 and CDR2 (germline): SQVTM, ANQGSEA. The CDR3 length is 13 residues. V was pared by 1 base and J by 1 base, with 7 bases between. CDR3 region: CSVEGLGQETQYF. CDR3 sequence (DNA): TGCAGCGTTGAAGGACTTGGCCAAGAGACCCAGTACTTC. Complete variable domain (other parts from reference TRBV29-1 and TRBJ2-5): SAVISQKPSRDICQRGTSLTIQCQVDSQVTMMFWYRQQPGQSLTLIATANQGSEATYESGFVIDKFPISRPNLTFSTLTVSNMSPEDSSIYLCSVEGLGQETQYFGPGTRLLVL.

The rearrangement uses TRBV28 and TRBJ1-4; TRBD1 agrees at 8 bases. Germline-derived CDR1 and CDR2 are MDHEN and SYDVKM. With 3 bases clipped from V and 8 bases from J, the junction kept 8 bases outside the gene matches. This CDR3 is 15 amino acids long. Here the CDR3 DNA reads TGTGCCAGCAGTTTGAGACAGCACAGGGGGGAAAAACTGTTTTTT. Amino acids: CASSLRQHRGEKLFF.

This sequence joins TRBV7-9 and TRBJ2-7; no firm D call. In germline, CDR1 is SEHNR, CDR2 FQNEAQ (reference sequence). CDR3 length: 13 amino acids. Trimming pared 5 bases from V and 0 bases from J, leaving 8 bases between. As DNA, the CDR3 is TGTGCCAGCAGCCCGACAAGCTCCTACGAGCAGTACTTC. This gives the protein CASSPTSSYEQYF.

This chain connects TRBV18 to TRBJ2-7, with D tentatively TRBD1 (6 bases). This CDR3 has 16 residues. Trimming cost V 2 bases and J 3 bases, with 17 bases left between them. Germline loops: CDR1 KGHSH, CDR2 LQKENI. As DNA, the CDR3 is TGTGCCAGCTCACCATATCCAAACAGGGCGATCTACGAGCAGTACTTC. This encodes CASSPYPNRAIYEQYF.

The DNA of the CDR3 is TGTGCCAGCAGCCGCGGGACAGAGAACAATGAGCAGTTCTTC. Protein product: CASSRGTENNEQFF. This chain joins TRBV7-9 and TRBJ2-1, with a possible D match to TRBD1 (7 bases). The V end was cut by 5 bases, the J end by 5 bases, with 13 bases between. This CDR3 has 14 amino acids. Germline V CDR1 and CDR2: SEHNR, FQNEAQ (reference sequence).

This clone was seen a single time. The CDR3 reads CASRGGSNTGELFF. In nucleotides, the CDR3 is TGTGCCAGCAGAGGGGGTTCGAACACCGGGGAGCTGTTTTTT. The J gene is TRBJ2-2, the V gene TRBV9; maybe TRBD1 (6 bases). V shed 5 bases and J shed 0 bases, with 8 bases lying between them. The CDR3 contains 14 residues. The germline V gene has CDR1 SGDLS and CDR2 YYNGEE. The full variable domain, its missing parts supplied by reference TRBV9 and TRBJ2-2, is DSGVTQTPKHLITATGQRVTLRCSPRSGDLSVYWYQQSLDQGLQFLIQYYNGEERAKGNILERFSAQQFPDLHSELNLSSLELGDSALYFCASRGGSNTGELFFGEGSRLTVL.

The gene calls are TRBV30 and TRBJ1-5; D perhaps matches TRBD1 (5 bases). Deletions cut 0 bases from V and 5 bases from J, with 8 bases between. Germline CDR1 and CDR2: GTSNPN and SVGIG (reference sequence). This CDR3 contains 13 residues. Here the CDR3 reads CAWSVRGDQPQHF. CDR3 DNA sequence: TGTGCCTGGAGTGTACGGGGGGATCAGCCCCAGCATTTT.

The V call is TRBV9, the J call TRBJ2-3; no clear D. The V and J ends lost 0 bases and 1 base respectively, with 12 bases between them. The length of the CDR3 is 16 residues. Germline V gene data show CDR1 as SGDLS and CDR2 as YYNGEE. CDR3 amino acids: CASSVGVAPGTDTQYF. The CDR3 DNA reads as TGTGCCAGCAGCGTAGGAGTAGCCCCTGGCACAGATACGCAGTATTTT.

This chain links TRBV10-3 with TRBJ2-7; maybe TRBD2 (5 bases). CDR1 ENHRY and CDR2 SYGVKD come from the germline V gene. V was pared by 2 bases and J by 0 bases, with 5 bases between. CDR3 length: 13 residues. CDR3 sequence: CAISEDYSYEQYF. The DNA for the CDR3 is TGTGCCATCAGTGAGGACTACTCCTACGAGCAGTACTTC.

This rearrangement joins TRBV5-5 to TRBJ1-1; the match to TRBD1 covers 11 bases. With 2 bases clipped from V and 4 bases from J, the junction kept 4 bases outside the gene matches. CDR1 and CDR2 (germline): SGHKS, YYEKEE (reference sequence). CDR3 length equals 15 residues. As DNA, the CDR3 is TGTGCCAGCAGCTTTTTTGGGACAGGGGGCACTGAAGCTTTCTTT. This translates into CASSFFGTGGTEAFF.

As regards this clone: Additional DNA sequences in this sample encode the identical CDR3. V usage is TRBV5-4 and J usage is TRBJ1-3; no clear D gene. Trimming shortened V by 1 base and J by 1 base, and 6 bases separated the two germline ends. Germline V CDR1 and CDR2: SGHNT, YYREEE (reference sequence). The CDR3 runs to 14 residues. The CDR3 coding sequence is TGTGCCAGCAGCTTGCTAGGATCTGGAAACACCATATATTTT. Its translation: CASSLLGSGNTIYF.

The chain combines TRBV6-1 with TRBJ1-3; D gene ambiguous. Germline V lookup: CDR1 MNHNS, CDR2 SASEGT. V lost 2 bases and J 3 bases, leaving 8 bases between the germline ends. The CDR3 is made up of 14 amino acids. The CDR3 nucleotides read TGTGCCAGCAGTGAAAGCGGGCATGGAAACACCATATATTTT. It specifies CASSESGHGNTIYF.

V usage is TRBV3-1 (or the pseudogene TRBV3-2) and J usage is TRBJ1-4; 7 positions match TRBD1. Germline values: CDR1 LGHDT, CDR2 YNNKEL (reference sequence). V was pared by 0 bases and J by 10 bases, with 8 bases of the junction left unmatched. The CDR3 spans 15 residues. CDR3 sequence: CASSQDGTGAAKLFF. CDR3 sequence (DNA): TGTGCCAGCAGCCAAGATGGCACAGGGGCTGCAAAACTGTTTTTT.

The chain uses TRBV27 and TRBJ1-2; 11 nucleotides align to TRBD1. CDR1 is MNHEY and CDR2 is SMNVEV in the germline V gene (reference sequence). The CDR3 sequence is 14 residues long. V was pared by 6 bases and J by 4 bases, with 4 bases of the junction left unmatched. The CDR3 is CASRGTGGPYGYTF. The CDR3 region has the DNA TGTGCCAGCAGGGGGACAGGGGGTCCCTATGGCTACACCTTC.

This rearrangement joins TRBV12-3 or TRBV12-4 to TRBJ2-1; TRBD1 is a possible D gene (6 bases). With 9 bases removed from V and 9 bases from J, the gap between germline ends came to 18 bases. The CDR3 length is 13 residues. The CDR3 sequence: CASWLGRGVEQFF. The CDR3 DNA follows: TGTGCCAGTTGGTTGGGCAGGGGAGTTGAGCAGTTCTTC.

The V call is TRBV19, the J call TRBJ1-4; D is perhaps TRBD1 (5 bases). Trimming cost V 4 bases and J 3 bases, with 24 bases left between them. Germline CDR1 is LNHDA and CDR2 is SQIVND (reference sequence). CDR3 length: 19 residues. The CDR3 sequence: CASSSSTRTTGSSNEKLFF. In DNA, the CDR3 is TGTGCCAGTAGTAGCTCCACCCGAACCACAGGATCCTCTAATGAAAAACTGTTTTTT.

This clone has only a few counts. The genes are TRBV19 and TRBJ1-1; D might be TRBD1 (6 bases). The CDR3 spans 16 residues. Trimming took 4 bases from V and 1 from J, leaving 16 bases between them. Germline values: CDR1 LNHDA, CDR2 SQIVND (reference sequence). CDR3 loop: CASSKAVGAPNTEAFF. The CDR3 DNA reads as TGTGCCAGTAGTAAAGCCGTGGGGGCCCCGAACACTGAAGCTTTCTTT.

The chain links TRBV10-3 to TRBJ2-2; 7 nucleotides align to TRBD1. There are 13 residues in the CDR3. V lost 9 bases to trimming and J lost 1 base; unmatched junction nucleotides: 2. Germline assignment: CDR1 ENHRY and CDR2 SYGVKD. The CDR3 DNA reads as TGTGCCATGGGGACAGTGAACACCGGGGAGCTGTTTTTT. Translated: CAMGTVNTGELFF.

The chain joins TRBV25-1 to TRBJ2-7, with D possibly matching TRBD2 (5 bases). V lost 4 bases and J 5 bases, leaving 18 bases between the germline ends. This CDR3 has 15 residues. Germline lookup yields CDR1 MGHDK and CDR2 SYGVNS. The CDR3 DNA sequence: TGTGCCAGCAGTGGCCCAGGAGCGGCGGTCGACGAGCAGTACTTC. Translated: CASSGPGAAVDEQYF.

The chain employs TRBV12-3 or TRBV12-4 and TRBJ1-2; D perhaps matches TRBD1 (6 bases). CDR3 length: 13 amino acids. The V and J ends lost 5 bases and 0 bases respectively, with 7 bases between them. CDR3 bases: TGTGCCAGCAGTAGGGGGTCTAACTATGGCTACACCTTC. It encodes CASSRGSNYGYTF.

The V and J genes are TRBV9 and TRBJ2-7; 9 positions agree with TRBD2. The germline gives CDR1 SGDLS, CDR2 YYNGEE. V was pared by 3 bases and J by 0 bases, with 4 bases of the junction left unmatched. This CDR3 region has 15 residues. The CDR3 spells CASSGEAGGSYEQYF. The CDR3, as DNA: TGTGCCAGCAGCGGAGAAGCGGGAGGCTCCTACGAGCAGTACTTC.